This T cell receptor beta chain was documented in a study of beta chain features in type 1 diabetes. Findings and caveats of the study: Possibly, sequencing cDNA over-represented cells that had high TCR expression levels.

J was trimmed by 3 bases and V by 4 bases; bases with no gene match: 2. The germline gives CDR1 ENHRY, CDR2 SYGVKD. The CDR3 is 13 amino acids. The study reverse transcribed the entire isolated RNA, so it sequenced expressed TCRB transcripts. TCRdb's copy holds only in-frame clones and misses some; the assay was immunoSEQ multiplex PCR. In the table there are about 410,000 clones, approximately 15% of which are singletons. This clone turned up a few times. Its antigen is not known. What was sequenced was naive CD4+ T cells from blood. This TCR derives from a man in his thirties or forties in good health. The chain uses TRBV10-3 and TRBJ2-5, with TRBD1 matching over 7 bases. The CDR3 DNA sequence: TGTGCCATCAGTGGACAGGGAGAAGAGACCCAGTACTTC. Its protein product is CAISGQGEETQYF.